Included here is one T cell receptor (beta chain) sequence, with context. Its antigen specificity is not known. Base qualities are not at hand, and no much larger clone is one base apart. Systemically healthy Caucasian individuals from Russia, 39 in total and aged 6 to 90 years, were included as donors. Each donor gave about 11 milliliters of peripheral blood, drawn into EDTA-treated Vacutainer tubes. Ficoll-Paque density-gradient centrifugation was used to isolate PBMCs, with at least 6 million per sample. Total RNA, at least 6 micrograms per sample, was extracted from PBMCs with Trizol reagent. For every donor, an aliquot of PBMCs went through flow cytometry to measure the percentages of naive CD45RAhigh/CD27high T cells. V was cut back by 3 bases and J by 5 bases, leaving a gap of 13 bases between them. The CDR3 runs 14 residues from the cysteine to the phenylalanine. This entry keeps only the CDR3 DNA: 42 bases, framed from base 1. Taken from the germline V gene, the CDR1 and CDR2 loops are SGHTA and FQGNSA.

Preparation of the library involved 5' RACE. Instrument on record: Illumina HiSeq 2500. A second roughly 6 to 12 cycle PCR used a sample-barcoded 5' primer and a J-beta primer mix. A template-switch 5' adaptor carrying 12 random nucleotides introduced a unique molecular identifier onto each TCR beta cDNA molecule. At least 2.5 million CDR3-containing paired-end reads were obtained from each sample. First-strand cDNA synthesis was performed from all RNA using the Mint cDNA synthesis kit, with priming by a TRBC-specific oligonucleotide. All cDNA was treated with uracil-DNA glycosylase and then went through a first 18-cycle PCR with the universal primers M1SS and BC2_uni_R. On the authors' methods: Normalization of each sample was performed by random selection of 1 million high-quality reads, each carrying a distinct molecular identifier. Reads sharing molecular identifiers were discarded rather than binned into consensus sequences. MiTCR, with a Q25 quality threshold and the strictest error-elimination algorithm, was used for CDR3 identification, clonotype clustering and error correction. Lower-bound total TCR beta diversity was estimated with a nonparametric unseen species model using Euler transformation. TCRdb handled the public reads itself, with Q25 trimming in fastp and clone calling in MiXCR, and kept productive beta chains. Each record represents a unique CDR3 protein, reported with the most common genes and DNA among its rows. The V and J calls and clone size come from TCRdb's table, not from the authors' own analysis. This sample holds about 1.8 million distinct CDR3 sequences; about 50% were observed only once. Of the sample, about 2.1% is held by the ten largest clones.

The sample is drawn from a study of blood T cells in healthy people across ages (dated by TCRdb to about 2015). For context, the study as a whole: In model experiments, template switching captured roughly one uniquely barcoded TCR beta cDNA molecule for every two T cells. Age-related changes in TCR beta repertoire diversity were measured in the study by deep sequencing normalized with unique cDNA molecular identifiers. The donors were split into four age groups: young (average about 15 years), middle-aged (roughly 39), aged (approximately 60) and long-lived (approximately 80). To avoid experimental bias, donors of different ages were spread randomly across the sequencing lanes. Using the same blood draw, the study looked at two additional independent replicas of 1 million unique cDNA reads for two donors, one aged 18 to 29 and the other aged 80 or older. Overall study outcomes, separate from this receptor: Total diversity estimates from one million sequenced T cells were considered lower bounds and underestimates. Observed TCR beta diversity correlated strongly with the percentage of naive T cells measured by flow cytometry. As age increased, observed TCR beta diversity per million T cells dropped in a roughly linear way, and a significant reduction was already evident by age about 40. Conclusive comparison of naive and antigen-experienced compartments was prevented by the profiling of bulk unsorted PBMCs. Compared with the aged group, the long-lived group had more naive CD4+ T cells, fewer expanded clones and increased TCR diversity, suggesting age selection. Because donor CMV infection status was unknown, age-related changes in expanded clonotypes were potentially confounded.

The source is a middle-aged woman in good health. The chain is assembled from TRBV7-2 and TRBJ1-1; a weak D assignment points to TRBD1 (6 bases agree). Sequencing was performed on blood. The sequence in DNA is TGTGCCAGCAGCTTGCAGGGGAGTCGAACTGAAGCTTTCTTT. It translates as CASSLQGSRTEAFF.